This TCR beta chain was sequenced for a study of T-cell reconstitution after alpha-beta-depleted transplantation in children. This clonotype appeared many times. This CDR3 is built from 15 residues. The germline V gene encodes CDR1 MDHEN and CDR2 SYDVKM. The V end lost 5 bases, the J end lost 0 bases, and 11 bases lay between the germline ends. This sample's TCRbeta library carried unique molecular identifier barcodes. TCRdb analysed the PCR reads with MiXCR anew, one entry per CDR3 protein. This table has about 91,000 distinct CDR3 sequences, 8% to 9% appearing once. The clonotype was recovered from a human donor who donated a stem cell graft to a child with congenital amegakaryocytic thrombocytopenia. This chain uses TRBV28 with TRBJ2-4; D call uncertain. Sample: PBMCs from the stem cell graft donor, taken from the stem cell graft. The DNA for the CDR3 is TGTGCCAGCAGTCCGTCATTGCTAGCCAAAAACATTCAGTACTTC. As protein: CASSPSLLAKNIQYF.